This TCR beta chain came from a study of blood T cell repertoires in COVID-19. On the study more broadly: Acute-phase and convalescent COVID-19 samples originated in the United States, Italy and Spain. T cells, B-cell-depleted T cells, or PBMCs provided the cDNA or gDNA that served as material.

This clone was detected only a few times. In the source study's methods: Estimated nucleated cell counts came from reference gene primer amplification. Profiled with immunoSEQ multiplex PCR; TCRdb holds only in-frame clones, not every one. That table is the source of V, J and clone size, and D and trimming were worked out from the DNA. In the table there are about 120,000 clones, almost 85% of which are singletons. The V gene lost 2 bases and the J gene lost 3 bases, with 7 bases spanning the gap. This CDR3 comprises 13 residues. The rearrangement joins TRBV12-3 or TRBV12-4 to TRBJ1-2; D is perhaps TRBD1 (6 bases). Sequenced: peripheral blood. This receptor was obtained from a man between 65 and 85 years old with active or convalescent COVID-19. The DNA of the CDR3 is TGTGCCAGCAGTTTACACAGGGACTATGGCTACACCTTC. Protein product: CASSLHRDYGYTF.